This T cell receptor beta chain derives from a study of blood T cell repertoires in COVID-19. Study-wide context: The United States, Italy and Spain provided the acute and convalescent COVID-19 samples. PBMCs, B-cell-depleted T cells, or T cells were the source of the cDNA or gDNA that made up the material.

Per the original data handling: The authors estimated nucleated cell counts from reference gene primer amplification. The assay was immunoSEQ multiplex PCR, and TCRdb's table has in-frame clones only and misses some. The D gene and trimming were derived from the DNA, and the V and J assignments and clone size from that table. The sample yields 30,000 to 40,000 clones, 90% seen once. This CDR3 contains 15 residues. Trimming cost V 4 bases and J 2 bases, with 15 bases left between them. Germline CDR1 is MDHEN and CDR2 is SYDVKM. This clone was seen a single time. V usage is TRBV28 and J usage is TRBJ2-7; D remains ambiguous. The sample taken for sequencing was peripheral blood. The receptor was derived from a man aged 55 to 70 with active or convalescent COVID-19. The CDR3 DNA reads TGTGCCAGCAGTTATTCCGGTTTGGGCGCCTACGAGCAGTACTTC. Protein sequence: CASSYSGLGAYEQYF.